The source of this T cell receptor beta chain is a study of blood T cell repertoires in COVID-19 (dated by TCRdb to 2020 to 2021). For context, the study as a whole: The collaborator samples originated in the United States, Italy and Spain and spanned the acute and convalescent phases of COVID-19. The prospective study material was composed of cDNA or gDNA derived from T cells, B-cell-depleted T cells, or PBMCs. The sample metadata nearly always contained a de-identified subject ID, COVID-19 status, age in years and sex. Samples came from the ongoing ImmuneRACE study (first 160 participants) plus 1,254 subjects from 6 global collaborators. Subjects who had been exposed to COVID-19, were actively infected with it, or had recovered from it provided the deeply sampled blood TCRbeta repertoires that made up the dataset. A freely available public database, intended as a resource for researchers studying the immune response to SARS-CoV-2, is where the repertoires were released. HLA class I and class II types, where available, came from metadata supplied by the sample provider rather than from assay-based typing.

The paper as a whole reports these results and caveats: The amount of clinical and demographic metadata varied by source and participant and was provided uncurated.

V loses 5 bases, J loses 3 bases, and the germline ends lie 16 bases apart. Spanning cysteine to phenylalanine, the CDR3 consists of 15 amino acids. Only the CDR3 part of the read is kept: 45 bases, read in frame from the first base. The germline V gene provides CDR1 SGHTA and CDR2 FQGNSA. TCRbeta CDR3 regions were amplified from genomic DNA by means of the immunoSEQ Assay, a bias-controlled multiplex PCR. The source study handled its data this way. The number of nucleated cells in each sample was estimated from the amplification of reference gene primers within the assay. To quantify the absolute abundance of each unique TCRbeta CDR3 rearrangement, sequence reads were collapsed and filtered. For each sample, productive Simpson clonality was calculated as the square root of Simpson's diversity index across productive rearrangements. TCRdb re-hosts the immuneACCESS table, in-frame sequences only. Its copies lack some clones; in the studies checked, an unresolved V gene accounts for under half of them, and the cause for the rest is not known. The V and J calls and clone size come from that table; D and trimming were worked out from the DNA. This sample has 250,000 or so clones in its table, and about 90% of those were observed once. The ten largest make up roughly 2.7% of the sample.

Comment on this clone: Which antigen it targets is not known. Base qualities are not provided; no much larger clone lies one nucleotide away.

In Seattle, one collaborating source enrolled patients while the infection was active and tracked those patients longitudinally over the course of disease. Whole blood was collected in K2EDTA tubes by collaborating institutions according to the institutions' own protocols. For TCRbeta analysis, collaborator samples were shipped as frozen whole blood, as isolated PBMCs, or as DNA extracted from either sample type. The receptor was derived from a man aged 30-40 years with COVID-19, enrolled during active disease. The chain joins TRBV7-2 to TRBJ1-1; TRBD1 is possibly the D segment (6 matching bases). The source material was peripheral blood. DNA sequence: TGTGCCAGCAGCCCAGGTGGGGGCCGGGACACTGAAGCTTTCTTT. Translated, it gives CASSPGGGRDTEAFF.